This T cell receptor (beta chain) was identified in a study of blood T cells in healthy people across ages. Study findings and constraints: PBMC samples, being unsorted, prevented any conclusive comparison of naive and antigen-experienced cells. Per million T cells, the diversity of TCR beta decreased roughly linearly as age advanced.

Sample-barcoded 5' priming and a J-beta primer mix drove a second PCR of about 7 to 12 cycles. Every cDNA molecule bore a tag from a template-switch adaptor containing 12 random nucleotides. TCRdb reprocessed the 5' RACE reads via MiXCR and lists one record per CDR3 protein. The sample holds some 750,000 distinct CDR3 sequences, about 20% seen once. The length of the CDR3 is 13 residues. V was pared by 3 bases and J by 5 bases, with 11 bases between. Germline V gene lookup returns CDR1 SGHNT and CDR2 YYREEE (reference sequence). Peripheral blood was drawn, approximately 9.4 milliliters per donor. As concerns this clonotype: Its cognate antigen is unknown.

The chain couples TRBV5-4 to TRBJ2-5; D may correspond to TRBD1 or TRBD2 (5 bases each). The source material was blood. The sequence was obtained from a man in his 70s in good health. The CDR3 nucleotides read TGTGCCAGCAGCTCTAGGGACGCCGAGACCCAGTACTTC. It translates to CASSSRDAETQYF.